The 9 T cell receptor beta chains given below trace back to one sample, sequenced in a study of CD8+CD57+ T cells in acquired aplastic anemia. The patients chosen for sequencing had shown expansion of CD8+CD57+ cells (detected by flow cytometry). TCR beta VDJ combinations and CDR3 sequences were profiled from genomic DNA. TCRdb redid the calling of the reads with MiXCR, one entry per CDR3 protein. The sample has some 200,000 distinct CDR3 sequences, around 47% seen once. The material sequenced was sorted CD4+, CD8+, or CD8+CD57+ T cells (not recorded which) from PBMCs. The receptors here all came from a human donor with aplastic anemia.

The V gene is TRBV19, the J gene TRBJ1-2; D may be TRBD1 (6 bases). V was shortened by 7 bases and J by 8 bases, with 14 bases between the two germline ends. Germline V gene data show CDR1 as LNHDA and CDR2 as SQIVND (reference sequence). CDR3 size: 12 residues. The DNA of the CDR3 is TGTGCCAGTACAGTCACAGGGAGAGGCTACACCTTC. This gives the protein CASTVTGRGYTF.

This clonotype showed up many times. The chain recombines TRBV20-1 with TRBJ2-2, with a possible D match to TRBD1 (6 bases). The germline V gene has CDR1 DFQATT and CDR2 SNEGSKA (reference sequence). Trimming shortened V by 1 base and J by 3 bases, and 6 bases separated the two germline ends. CDR3 size: 13 residues. The CDR3 nucleotides are TGCAGTGCTAGAGGGACAGACACCGGGGAGCTGTTTTTT. This encodes CSARGTDTGELFF.

As regards this clonotype: One end of the junction fails to match germline, which may point to a read error. This chain connects TRBV29-1 to TRBJ2-1; 8 positions agree with TRBD1. The CDR3 contains 13 residues. The germline gives CDR1 SQVTM, CDR2 ANQGSEA. CDR3 sequence: CSGGTGQYSEQFF. The CDR3 DNA reads as TGCAGCGGCGGGACAGGACAATACAGTGAGCAGTTCTTC.

Concerning this clonotype itself: A read error may account for a junction end that differs from germline. This rearrangement joins TRBV10-3 to TRBJ2-7; D possibly corresponds to TRBD2 (6 bases). Germline-derived CDR1 and CDR2 are ENHRY and SYGVKD. The CDR3 consists of 15 residues. For the CDR3, the DNA is TGTGCCAGCAGTTACGGGTGGGGGGACTCCTACGAGCAGTACTTC. Translation gives CASSYGWGDSYEQYF.

This clonotype showed up many times. The chain couples TRBV7-9 to TRBJ2-7; D may correspond to TRBD1 or TRBD2 (5 bases each). The V and J ends lost 1 base and 5 bases respectively, with 6 bases between them. CDR3 length: 12 amino acids. Germline CDR1 is SEHNR and CDR2 is FQNEAQ (reference sequence). The CDR3 spells CASSLGGDEQYF. As DNA, the CDR3 is TGTGCCAGCAGCTTAGGAGGGGACGAGCAGTACTTC.

On this clonotype itself: One end of the junction fails to match germline, which may point to a read error. This rearrangement joins TRBV19 to TRBJ1-5; the D is unclear. Germline values: CDR1 LNHDA, CDR2 SQIVND (reference sequence). This CDR3 has 14 residues. The CDR3 spells CASSPSAGNQPQHF. In nucleotides, the CDR3 is TGCGCCAGTAGCCCGAGCGCGGGCAATCAGCCCCAGCATTTT.

This clonotype was detected ten times or more. This chain uses TRBV6-1 with TRBJ2-1; D gene unclear. The V and J ends lost 6 bases and 2 bases respectively, with 8 bases between them. Germline-derived CDR1 and CDR2 are MNHNS and SASEGT. This CDR3 spans 13 amino acids. CDR3 nucleotides: TGTGCCAGCAGAGATGGGCCCTACAATGAGCAGTTCTTC. This encodes CASRDGPYNEQFF.

This clonotype was observed a handful of times. The chain carries TRBV25-1 and TRBJ2-1; D may be TRBD1 or TRBD2 (5 bases each). This CDR3 spans 15 amino acids. V was cut by 0 bases and J by 4 bases, with 10 bases left in between. Germline V CDR1 and CDR2: MGHDK, SYGVNS. Here the CDR3 DNA reads TGTGCCAGCAGTGAATACCGGGACGGGTACAATGAGCAGTTCTTC. This gives the protein CASSEYRDGYNEQFF. The full variable domain, rest sourced from reference TRBV25-1 and TRBJ2-1, is EADIYQTPRYLVIGTGKKITLECSQTMGHDKMYWYQQDPGMELHLIHYSYGVNSTEKGDLSSESTVSRIRTEHFPLTLESARPSHTSQYLCASSEYRDGYNEQFFGPGTRLTVL.

With respect to this clonotype: No conserved phenylalanine or tryptophan ends this CDR3, so it is likely a read error. The gene calls are TRBV10-3 and TRBJ1-6; 9 bases fit TRBD1. This CDR3 is 14 amino acids long. Germline values: CDR1 ENHRY, CDR2 SYGVKD. Germline trimming cut 8 bases from V and 6 bases from J; bases unmatched to any gene: 5. The CDR3 sequence: CAIGGQGSNSPLHL. The CDR3 DNA sequence: TGTGCCATCGGGGGACAGGGTAGTAATTCACCCCTCCACCTT.